These 12 T cell receptor beta chains were all obtained from the same sample, sequenced in a study of patients and donors after allogeneic stem cell transplantation. One entry per CDR3 protein results from TCRdb running MiXCR on the RT-PCR reads. Seen here are 90,000 to 130,000 distinct CDR3 sequences, approximately 40% observed once, and the top ten hold more than 25%. The specimen sequenced was blood, either unsorted or a sorted T cell fraction (not recorded which). The receptors shown here come from a human donor who was either an allogeneic HSCT recipient or a stem cell or donor lymphocyte infusion donor (not recorded which). It is not recorded whose cells these are; they may come from a transplant donor.

This chain links TRBV7-2 with TRBJ1-2; D is uncertain. The germline CDR1 and CDR2 sequences are SGHTA and FQGNSA. Trimming shortened V by 5 bases and J by 12 bases, and 19 bases separated the two germline ends. CDR3 length: 13 amino acids. This CDR3 reads CASSLDIFVDHTF. Here the CDR3 DNA reads TGTGCCAGCAGCCTCGATATTTTCGTTGACCACACCTTC.

On this clonotype: This sequence may be a read error, since a much larger clone differs from it by one base. The CDR3 here is CASSSFDQPQHF. CDR3 DNA: TGTGCCAGCAGTTCCTTCGATCAGCCCCAGCATTTT. The genes are TRBV12-3 or TRBV12-4 and TRBJ1-5; D is undetermined. V shed 4 bases and J shed 5 bases, with 6 bases lying between them. This CDR3 comprises 12 residues.

There are a few counts of this clonotype. The chain carries TRBV20-1 and TRBJ1-5; 9 nucleotides match TRBD1. Germline loops: CDR1 DFQATT, CDR2 SNEGSKA (reference sequence). Trimming took 6 bases from V and 1 from J; bases not matched to a gene: 4. The CDR3 contains 14 residues. CDR3 sequence: CSAAGTGSNQPQHF. DNA for the CDR3: TGCAGTGCCGCCGGGACAGGGAGCAATCAGCCCCAGCATTTT.

This chain links TRBV7-9 with TRBJ1-5; D is unresolved. V lost 3 bases to trimming and J lost 5 bases, with 8 bases between them. The CDR3 has 13 residues. Germline-derived CDR1 and CDR2 are SEHNR and FQNEAQ (reference sequence). In DNA, the CDR3 is TGTGCCAGCAGCTTGGCGTGGGATCAGCCCCAGCATTTT. This codes for CASSLAWDQPQHF.

This sequence joins TRBV6-5 and TRBJ2-7; TRBD1 is a possible D gene (5 bases). Germline CDR1 and CDR2: MNHEY and SVGAGI. The CDR3 is made up of 14 amino acids. V was cut by 6 bases and J by 0 bases, with 12 bases left in between. This CDR3 is CASSRTRSSYEQYF. The CDR3 DNA is TGTGCCAGCAGCAGGACAAGGAGCTCCTACGAGCAGTACTTC.

This clonotype has just a few counts. V gene TRBV6-5 combines with J gene TRBJ1-1; unclear D gene. The germline gives CDR1 MNHEY, CDR2 SVGAGI. V lost 6 bases and J 1 base, leaving 9 bases between the germline ends. CDR3 length: 13 residues. The DNA for the CDR3 is TGTGCCAGCAGACCTCCAAAGAACACTGAAGCTTTCTTT. Its translation: CASRPPKNTEAFF.

The chain couples TRBV12-3 or TRBV12-4 to TRBJ1-1; weak D call: TRBD1 (5 bases). Trimming removed 10 bases from V and 1 base from J, with 13 bases in between. The CDR3 is 13 residues long. The CDR3 DNA sequence: TGTGCCACCCGTCGGGACGGGAACACTGAAGCTTTCTTT. This gives the protein CATRRDGNTEAFF.

V gene TRBV7-2 combines with J gene TRBJ2-3, with D perhaps matching TRBD1 or TRBD2 (5 bases each). The CDR3 length is 14 residues. V was clipped by 5 bases and J by 7 bases, with 16 bases between them. CDR1 is SGHTA, CDR2 FQGNSA, per germline. CDR3 in amino acids: CASSLSGPVHTQYF. Written as DNA, the CDR3 is TGTGCCAGCAGCCTCTCGGGGCCCGTCCATACGCAGTATTTT.

The chain couples TRBV6-2 or TRBV6-3 to TRBJ1-2; 9 nucleotides line up with TRBD1. V trimming: 10 bases; J trimming: 10 bases; junction bases outside the gene matches: 10. Germline CDR1 MNHEY, CDR2 SVGEGT. The CDR3 has 12 residues. The CDR3 protein is CATGTGMEDYTF. The CDR3 coding sequence is TGTGCCACCGGGACAGGGATGGAGGACTACACCTTC.

V is TRBV20-1 and J is TRBJ1-1, with 10 nucleotides matching TRBD1. Germline V gene data show CDR1 as DFQATT and CDR2 as SNEGSKA (reference sequence). This CDR3 has 16 residues. With 3 bases clipped from V and 1 base from J, the junction kept 8 bases outside the gene matches. Written as DNA, the CDR3 is TGCAGTGCTAGTCTTGGACAGGGGGTTCCGAACACTGAAGCTTTCTTT. Residues: CSASLGQGVPNTEAFF.

The chain uses TRBV6-5 and TRBJ1-4; 7 bases fit TRBD1. There are 15 residues in the CDR3. In germline, CDR1 is MNHEY, CDR2 SVGAGI. The V and J ends lost 5 bases and 5 bases, in that order; junction bases with no gene match: 8. The CDR3 reads CASSQGTVGNEKLFF. The DNA for the CDR3 is TGTGCCAGCAGTCAAGGGACAGTGGGGAATGAAAAACTGTTTTTT.

This chain connects TRBV10-3 to TRBJ2-5, with TRBD1 matching 7 bases. This CDR3 is 13 amino acids long. V was pared by 6 bases and J by 3 bases, with 4 bases of the junction left unmatched. Germline lookup yields CDR1 ENHRY and CDR2 SYGVKD. DNA for the CDR3: TGTGCCATCAGAGGACAGGAGGAAGAGACCCAGTACTTC. Amino acids: CAIRGQEEETQYF.